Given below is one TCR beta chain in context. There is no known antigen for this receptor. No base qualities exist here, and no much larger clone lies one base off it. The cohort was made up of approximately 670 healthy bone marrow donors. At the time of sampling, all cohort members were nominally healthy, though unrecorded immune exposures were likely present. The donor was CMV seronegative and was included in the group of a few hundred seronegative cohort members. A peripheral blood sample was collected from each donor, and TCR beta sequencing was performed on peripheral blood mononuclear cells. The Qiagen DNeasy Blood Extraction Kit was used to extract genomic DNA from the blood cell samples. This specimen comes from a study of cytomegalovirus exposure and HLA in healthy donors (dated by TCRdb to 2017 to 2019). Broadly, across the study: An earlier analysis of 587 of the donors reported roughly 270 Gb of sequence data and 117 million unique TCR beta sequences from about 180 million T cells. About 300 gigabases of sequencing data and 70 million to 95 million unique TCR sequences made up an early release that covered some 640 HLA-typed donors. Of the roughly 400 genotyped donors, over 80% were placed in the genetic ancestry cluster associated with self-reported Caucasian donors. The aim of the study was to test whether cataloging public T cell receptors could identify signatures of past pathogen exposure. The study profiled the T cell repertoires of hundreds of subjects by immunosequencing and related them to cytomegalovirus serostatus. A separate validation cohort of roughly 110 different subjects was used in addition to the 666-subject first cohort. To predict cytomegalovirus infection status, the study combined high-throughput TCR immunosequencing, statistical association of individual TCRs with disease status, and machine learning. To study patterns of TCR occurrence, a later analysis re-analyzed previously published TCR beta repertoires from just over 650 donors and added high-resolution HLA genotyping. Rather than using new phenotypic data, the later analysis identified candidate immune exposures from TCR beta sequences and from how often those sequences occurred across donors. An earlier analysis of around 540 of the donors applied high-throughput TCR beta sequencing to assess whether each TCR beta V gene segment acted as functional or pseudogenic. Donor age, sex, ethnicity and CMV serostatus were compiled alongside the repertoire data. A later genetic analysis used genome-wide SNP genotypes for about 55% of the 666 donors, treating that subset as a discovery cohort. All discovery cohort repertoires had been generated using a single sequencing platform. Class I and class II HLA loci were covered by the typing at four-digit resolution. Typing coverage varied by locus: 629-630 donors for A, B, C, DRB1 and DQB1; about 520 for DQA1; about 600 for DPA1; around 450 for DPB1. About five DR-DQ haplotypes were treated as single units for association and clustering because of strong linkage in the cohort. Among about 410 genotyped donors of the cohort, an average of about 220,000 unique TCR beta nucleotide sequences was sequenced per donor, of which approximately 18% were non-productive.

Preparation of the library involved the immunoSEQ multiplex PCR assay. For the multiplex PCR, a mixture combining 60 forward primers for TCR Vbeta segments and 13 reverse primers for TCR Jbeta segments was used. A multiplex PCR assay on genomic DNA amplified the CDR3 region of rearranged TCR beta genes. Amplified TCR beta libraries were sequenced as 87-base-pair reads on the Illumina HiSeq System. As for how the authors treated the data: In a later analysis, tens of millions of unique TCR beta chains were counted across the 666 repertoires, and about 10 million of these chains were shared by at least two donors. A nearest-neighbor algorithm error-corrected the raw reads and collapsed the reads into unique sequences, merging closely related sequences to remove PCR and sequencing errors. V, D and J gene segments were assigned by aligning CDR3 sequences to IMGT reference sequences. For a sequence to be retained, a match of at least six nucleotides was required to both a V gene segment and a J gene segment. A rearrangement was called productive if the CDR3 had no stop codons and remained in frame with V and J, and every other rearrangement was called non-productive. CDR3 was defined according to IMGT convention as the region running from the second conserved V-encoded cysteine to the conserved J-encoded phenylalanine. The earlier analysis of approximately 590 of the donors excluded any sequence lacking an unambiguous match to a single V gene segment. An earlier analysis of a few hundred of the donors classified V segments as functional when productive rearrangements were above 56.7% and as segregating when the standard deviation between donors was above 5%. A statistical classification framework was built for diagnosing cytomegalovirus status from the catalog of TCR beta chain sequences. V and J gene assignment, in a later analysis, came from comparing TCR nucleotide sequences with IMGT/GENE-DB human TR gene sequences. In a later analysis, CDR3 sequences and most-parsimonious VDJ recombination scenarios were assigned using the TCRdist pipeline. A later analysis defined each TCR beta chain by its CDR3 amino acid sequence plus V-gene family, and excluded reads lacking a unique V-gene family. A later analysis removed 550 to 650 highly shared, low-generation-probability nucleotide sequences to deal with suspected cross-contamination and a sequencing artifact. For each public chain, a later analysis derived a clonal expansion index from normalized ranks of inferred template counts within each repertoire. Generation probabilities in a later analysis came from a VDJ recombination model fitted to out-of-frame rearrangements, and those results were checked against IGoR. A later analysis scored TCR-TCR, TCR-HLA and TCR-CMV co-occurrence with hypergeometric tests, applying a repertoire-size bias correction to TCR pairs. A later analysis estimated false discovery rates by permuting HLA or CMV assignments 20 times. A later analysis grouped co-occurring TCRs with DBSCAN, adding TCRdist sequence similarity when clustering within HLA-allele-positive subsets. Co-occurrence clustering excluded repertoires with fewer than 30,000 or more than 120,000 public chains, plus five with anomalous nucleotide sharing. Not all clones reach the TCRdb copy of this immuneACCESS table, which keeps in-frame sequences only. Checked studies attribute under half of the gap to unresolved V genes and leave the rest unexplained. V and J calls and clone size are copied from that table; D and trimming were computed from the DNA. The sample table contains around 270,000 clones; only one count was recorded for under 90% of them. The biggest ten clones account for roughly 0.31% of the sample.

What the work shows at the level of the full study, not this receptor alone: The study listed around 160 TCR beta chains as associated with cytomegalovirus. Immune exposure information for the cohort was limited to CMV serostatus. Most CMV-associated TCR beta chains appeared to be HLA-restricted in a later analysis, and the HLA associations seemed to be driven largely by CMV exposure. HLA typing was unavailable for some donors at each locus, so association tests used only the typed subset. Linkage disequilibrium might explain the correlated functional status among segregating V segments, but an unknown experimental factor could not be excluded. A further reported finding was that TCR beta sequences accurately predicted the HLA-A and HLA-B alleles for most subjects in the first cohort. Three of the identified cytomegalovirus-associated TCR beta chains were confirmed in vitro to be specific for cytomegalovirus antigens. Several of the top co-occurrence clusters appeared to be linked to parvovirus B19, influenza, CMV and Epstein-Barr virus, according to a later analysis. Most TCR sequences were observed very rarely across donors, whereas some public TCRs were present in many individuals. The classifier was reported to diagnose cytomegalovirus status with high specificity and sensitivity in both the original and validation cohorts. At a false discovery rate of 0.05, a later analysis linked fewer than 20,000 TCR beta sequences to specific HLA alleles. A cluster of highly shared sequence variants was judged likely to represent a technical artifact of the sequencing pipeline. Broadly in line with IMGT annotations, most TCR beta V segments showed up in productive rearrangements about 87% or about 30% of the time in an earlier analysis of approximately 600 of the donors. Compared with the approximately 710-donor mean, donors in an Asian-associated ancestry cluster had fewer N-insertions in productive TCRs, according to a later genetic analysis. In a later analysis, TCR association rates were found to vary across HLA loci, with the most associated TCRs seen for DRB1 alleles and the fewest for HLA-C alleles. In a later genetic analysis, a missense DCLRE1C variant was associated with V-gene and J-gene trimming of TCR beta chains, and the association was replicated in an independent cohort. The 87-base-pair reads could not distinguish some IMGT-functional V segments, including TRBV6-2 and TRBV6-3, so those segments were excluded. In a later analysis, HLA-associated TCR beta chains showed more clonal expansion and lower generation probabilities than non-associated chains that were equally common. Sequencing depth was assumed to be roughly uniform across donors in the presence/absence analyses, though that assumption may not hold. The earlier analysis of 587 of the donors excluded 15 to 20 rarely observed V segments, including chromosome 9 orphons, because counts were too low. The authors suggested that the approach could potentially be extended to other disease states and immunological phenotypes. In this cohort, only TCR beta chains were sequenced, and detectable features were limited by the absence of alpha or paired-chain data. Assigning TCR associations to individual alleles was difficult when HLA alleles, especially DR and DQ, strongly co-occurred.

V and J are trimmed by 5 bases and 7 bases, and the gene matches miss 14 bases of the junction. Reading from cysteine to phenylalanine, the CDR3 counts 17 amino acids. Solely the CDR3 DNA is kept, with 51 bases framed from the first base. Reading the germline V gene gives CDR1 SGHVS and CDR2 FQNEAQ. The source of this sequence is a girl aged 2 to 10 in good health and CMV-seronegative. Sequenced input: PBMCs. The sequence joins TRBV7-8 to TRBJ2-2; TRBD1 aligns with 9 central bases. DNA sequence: TGTGCCAGCAGCGTATCCGGGACAGGGCTTTTAGGCGGGGAGCTGTTTTTT. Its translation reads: CASSVSGTGLLGGELFF.